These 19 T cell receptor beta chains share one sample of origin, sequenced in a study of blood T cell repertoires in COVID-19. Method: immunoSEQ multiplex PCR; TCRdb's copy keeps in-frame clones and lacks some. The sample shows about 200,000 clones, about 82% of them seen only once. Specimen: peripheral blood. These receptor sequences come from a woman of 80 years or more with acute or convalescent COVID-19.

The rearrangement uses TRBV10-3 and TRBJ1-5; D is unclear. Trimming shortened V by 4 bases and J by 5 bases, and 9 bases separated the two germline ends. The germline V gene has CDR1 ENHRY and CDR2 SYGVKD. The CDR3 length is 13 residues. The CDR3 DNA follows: TGTGCCATCAGTGCACAGAGTGATCAGCCCCAGCATTTT. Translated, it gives CAISAQSDQPQHF.

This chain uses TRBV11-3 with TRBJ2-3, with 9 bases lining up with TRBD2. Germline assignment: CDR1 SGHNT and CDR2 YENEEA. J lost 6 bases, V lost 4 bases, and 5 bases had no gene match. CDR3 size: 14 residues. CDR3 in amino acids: CASSSGLASDTQYF. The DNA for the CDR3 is TGTGCCAGCAGCTCGGGACTAGCCTCCGATACGCAGTATTTT. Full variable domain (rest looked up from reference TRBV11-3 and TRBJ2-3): EAGVVQSPRYKIIEKKQPVAFWCNPISGHNTLYWYLQNLGQGPELLIRYENEEAVDDSQLPKDRFSAERLKGVDSTLKIQPAELGDSAVYLCASSSGLASDTQYFGPGTRLTVL.

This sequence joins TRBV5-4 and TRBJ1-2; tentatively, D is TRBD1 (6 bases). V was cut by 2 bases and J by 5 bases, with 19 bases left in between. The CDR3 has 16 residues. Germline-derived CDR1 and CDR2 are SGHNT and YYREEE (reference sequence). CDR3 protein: CASSFPSTGLGYGYTF. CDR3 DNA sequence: TGTGCCAGCAGCTTCCCTTCGACAGGCCTAGGGTATGGCTACACCTTC.

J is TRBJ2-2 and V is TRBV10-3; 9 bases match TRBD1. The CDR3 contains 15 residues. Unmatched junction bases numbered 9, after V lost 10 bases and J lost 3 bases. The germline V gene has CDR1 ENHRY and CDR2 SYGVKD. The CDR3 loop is CATSGDRADTGELFF. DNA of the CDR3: TGTGCCACCTCCGGGGACAGGGCAGACACCGGGGAGCTGTTTTTT.

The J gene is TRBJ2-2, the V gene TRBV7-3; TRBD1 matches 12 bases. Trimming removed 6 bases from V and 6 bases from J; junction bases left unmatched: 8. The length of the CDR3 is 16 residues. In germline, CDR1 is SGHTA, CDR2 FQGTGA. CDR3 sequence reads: CASRQPGQGASGELFF. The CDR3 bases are TGTGCCAGCAGACAGCCGGGACAGGGGGCTTCCGGGGAGCTGTTTTTT.

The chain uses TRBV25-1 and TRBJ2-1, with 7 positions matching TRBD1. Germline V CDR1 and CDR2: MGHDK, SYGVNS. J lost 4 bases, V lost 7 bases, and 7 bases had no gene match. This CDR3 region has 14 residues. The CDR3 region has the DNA TGTGCCAGCACCCATACGGGACAGTACAATGAGCAGTTCTTC. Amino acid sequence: CASTHTGQYNEQFF.

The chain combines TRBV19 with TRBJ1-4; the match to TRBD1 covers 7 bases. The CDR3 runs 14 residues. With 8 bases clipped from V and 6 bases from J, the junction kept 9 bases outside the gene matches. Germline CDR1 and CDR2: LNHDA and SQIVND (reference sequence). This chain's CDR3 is CASSGRQGDEKLFF. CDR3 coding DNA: TGTGCCAGTTCTGGTCGACAGGGTGATGAAAAACTGTTTTTT.

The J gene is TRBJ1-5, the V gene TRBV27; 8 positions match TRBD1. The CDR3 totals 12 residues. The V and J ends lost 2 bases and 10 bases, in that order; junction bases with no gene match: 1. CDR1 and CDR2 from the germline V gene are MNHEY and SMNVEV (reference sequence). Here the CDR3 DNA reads TGTGCCAGCAGTTTAGGACAGGGTCCCCAGCATTTT. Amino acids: CASSLGQGPQHF.

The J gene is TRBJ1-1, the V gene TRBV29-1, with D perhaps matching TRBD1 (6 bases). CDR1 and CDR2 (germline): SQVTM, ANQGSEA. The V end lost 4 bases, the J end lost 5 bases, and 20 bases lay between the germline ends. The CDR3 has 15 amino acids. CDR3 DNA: TGCAGCGTTGGCGGGGGCCAAGGTTTGTATACTGAAGCTTTCTTT. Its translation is CSVGGGQGLYTEAFF.

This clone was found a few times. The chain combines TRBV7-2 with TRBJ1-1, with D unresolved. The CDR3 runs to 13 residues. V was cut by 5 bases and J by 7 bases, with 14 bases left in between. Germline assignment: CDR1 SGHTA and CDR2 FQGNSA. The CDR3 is CASSRMPMSEAFF. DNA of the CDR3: TGTGCCAGCAGCCGTATGCCGATGAGTGAAGCTTTCTTT.

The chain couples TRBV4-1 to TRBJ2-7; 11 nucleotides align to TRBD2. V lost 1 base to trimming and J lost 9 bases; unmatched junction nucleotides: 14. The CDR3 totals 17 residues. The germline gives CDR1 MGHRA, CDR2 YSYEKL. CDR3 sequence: CASSQGVAGGPAGWQYF. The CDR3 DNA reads TGCGCCAGCAGCCAAGGGGTAGCGGGAGGGCCTGCAGGTTGGCAGTACTTC.

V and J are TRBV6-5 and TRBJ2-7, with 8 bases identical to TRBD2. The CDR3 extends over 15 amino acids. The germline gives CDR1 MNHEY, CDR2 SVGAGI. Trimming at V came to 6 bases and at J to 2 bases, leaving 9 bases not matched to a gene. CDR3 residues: CASSQREGRAYEQYF. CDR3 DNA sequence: TGTGCCAGCAGCCAACGGGAGGGCAGAGCCTACGAGCAGTACTTC.

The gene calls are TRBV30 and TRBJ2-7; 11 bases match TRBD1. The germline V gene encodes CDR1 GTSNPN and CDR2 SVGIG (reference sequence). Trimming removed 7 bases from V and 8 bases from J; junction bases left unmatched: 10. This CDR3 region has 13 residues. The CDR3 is CALPDRGRLKQYF. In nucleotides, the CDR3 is TGTGCCTTGCCGGACAGGGGGCGCTTAAAGCAGTACTTC. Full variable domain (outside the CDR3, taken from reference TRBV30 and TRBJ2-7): SQTIHQWPATLVQPVGSPLSLECTVEGTSNPNLYWYRQAAGRGLQLLFYSVGIGQISSEVPQNLSASRPQDRQFILSSKKLLLSDSGFYLCALPDRGRLKQYFGPGTRLTVT.

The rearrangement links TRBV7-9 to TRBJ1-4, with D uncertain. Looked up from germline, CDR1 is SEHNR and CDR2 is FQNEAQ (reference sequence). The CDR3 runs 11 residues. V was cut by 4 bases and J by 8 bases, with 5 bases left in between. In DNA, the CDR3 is TGTGCCAGCAGCTCCCGGGAAAAACTGTTTTTT. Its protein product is CASSSREKLFF. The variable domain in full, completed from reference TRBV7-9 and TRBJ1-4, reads DTGVSQNPRHKITKRGQNVTFRCDPISEHNRLYWYRQTLGQGPEFLTYFQNEAQLEKSRLLSDRFSAERPKGSFSTLEIQRTEQGDSAMYLCASSSREKLFFGSGTQLSVL.

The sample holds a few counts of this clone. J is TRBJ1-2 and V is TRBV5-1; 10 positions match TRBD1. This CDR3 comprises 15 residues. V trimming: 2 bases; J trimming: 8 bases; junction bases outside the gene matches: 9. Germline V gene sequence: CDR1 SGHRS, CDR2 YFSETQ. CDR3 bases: TGCGCCAGCAGCTTCACCGGGACAGGGGTAGAGGGCTACACCTTC. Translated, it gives CASSFTGTGVEGYTF.

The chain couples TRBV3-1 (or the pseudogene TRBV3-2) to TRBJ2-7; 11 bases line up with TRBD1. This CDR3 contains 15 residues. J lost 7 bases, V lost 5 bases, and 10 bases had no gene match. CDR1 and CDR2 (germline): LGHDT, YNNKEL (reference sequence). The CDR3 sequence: CASSAPGQGAREQYF. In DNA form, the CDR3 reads TGTGCCAGCAGCGCCCCCGGACAGGGGGCGAGGGAGCAGTACTTC.

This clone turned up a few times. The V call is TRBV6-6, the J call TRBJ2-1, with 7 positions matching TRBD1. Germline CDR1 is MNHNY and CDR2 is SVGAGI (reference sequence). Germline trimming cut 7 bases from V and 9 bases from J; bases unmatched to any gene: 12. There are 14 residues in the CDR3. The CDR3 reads CASTSRGGEGEQFF. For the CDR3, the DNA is TGTGCCAGCACCTCCCGAGGGGGCGAGGGTGAGCAGTTCTTC.

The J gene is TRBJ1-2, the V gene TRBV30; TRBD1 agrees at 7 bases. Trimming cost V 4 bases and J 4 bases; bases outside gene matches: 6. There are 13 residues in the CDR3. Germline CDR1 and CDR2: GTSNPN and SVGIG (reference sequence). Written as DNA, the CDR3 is TGTGCCTGGACCCTGACAGGGCCCTATGGCTACACCTTC. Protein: CAWTLTGPYGYTF.

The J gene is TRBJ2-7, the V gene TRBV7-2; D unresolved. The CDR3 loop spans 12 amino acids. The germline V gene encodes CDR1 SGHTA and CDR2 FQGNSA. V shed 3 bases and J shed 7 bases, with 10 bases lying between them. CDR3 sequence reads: CASSFGAGEQYF. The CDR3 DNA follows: TGTGCCAGCAGCTTTGGAGCTGGTGAGCAGTACTTC. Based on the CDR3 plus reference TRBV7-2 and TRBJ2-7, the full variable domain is GAGVSQSPSNKVTEKGKDVELRCDPISGHTALYWYRQSLGQGLEFLIYFQGNSAPDKSGLPSDRFSAERTGGSVSTLTIQRTQQEDSAVYLCASSFGAGEQYFGPGTRLTVT.